This paragraph reports one T cell receptor (beta chain). The entry originates in a study of T cell changes during pregnancy in multiple sclerosis. Trimming removed 2 bases at V and 4 bases at J, with 11 bases between. From germline, CDR1 is GTSNPN and CDR2 SVGIG (reference sequence). CDR3 length equals 13 residues. Only in-frame clones appear in the TCRdb table, and some are missing; sequencing was by immunoSEQ multiplex PCR. Of tens of thousands of clones in the sample, more than 85% were seen once. The starting material was CD4+ T cells from peripheral blood mononuclear cells, obtained in the second trimester of pregnancy. This TCR was recovered from a female donor in good health, enrolled as a control in a pregnancy study. The chain combines TRBV30 with TRBJ1-2, with a weak D call TRBD1 (6 bases). CDR3 DNA sequence: TGTGCCTGGAGTACGGGACACCTCTATGGCTACACCTTC. It is translated as CAWSTGHLYGYTF.